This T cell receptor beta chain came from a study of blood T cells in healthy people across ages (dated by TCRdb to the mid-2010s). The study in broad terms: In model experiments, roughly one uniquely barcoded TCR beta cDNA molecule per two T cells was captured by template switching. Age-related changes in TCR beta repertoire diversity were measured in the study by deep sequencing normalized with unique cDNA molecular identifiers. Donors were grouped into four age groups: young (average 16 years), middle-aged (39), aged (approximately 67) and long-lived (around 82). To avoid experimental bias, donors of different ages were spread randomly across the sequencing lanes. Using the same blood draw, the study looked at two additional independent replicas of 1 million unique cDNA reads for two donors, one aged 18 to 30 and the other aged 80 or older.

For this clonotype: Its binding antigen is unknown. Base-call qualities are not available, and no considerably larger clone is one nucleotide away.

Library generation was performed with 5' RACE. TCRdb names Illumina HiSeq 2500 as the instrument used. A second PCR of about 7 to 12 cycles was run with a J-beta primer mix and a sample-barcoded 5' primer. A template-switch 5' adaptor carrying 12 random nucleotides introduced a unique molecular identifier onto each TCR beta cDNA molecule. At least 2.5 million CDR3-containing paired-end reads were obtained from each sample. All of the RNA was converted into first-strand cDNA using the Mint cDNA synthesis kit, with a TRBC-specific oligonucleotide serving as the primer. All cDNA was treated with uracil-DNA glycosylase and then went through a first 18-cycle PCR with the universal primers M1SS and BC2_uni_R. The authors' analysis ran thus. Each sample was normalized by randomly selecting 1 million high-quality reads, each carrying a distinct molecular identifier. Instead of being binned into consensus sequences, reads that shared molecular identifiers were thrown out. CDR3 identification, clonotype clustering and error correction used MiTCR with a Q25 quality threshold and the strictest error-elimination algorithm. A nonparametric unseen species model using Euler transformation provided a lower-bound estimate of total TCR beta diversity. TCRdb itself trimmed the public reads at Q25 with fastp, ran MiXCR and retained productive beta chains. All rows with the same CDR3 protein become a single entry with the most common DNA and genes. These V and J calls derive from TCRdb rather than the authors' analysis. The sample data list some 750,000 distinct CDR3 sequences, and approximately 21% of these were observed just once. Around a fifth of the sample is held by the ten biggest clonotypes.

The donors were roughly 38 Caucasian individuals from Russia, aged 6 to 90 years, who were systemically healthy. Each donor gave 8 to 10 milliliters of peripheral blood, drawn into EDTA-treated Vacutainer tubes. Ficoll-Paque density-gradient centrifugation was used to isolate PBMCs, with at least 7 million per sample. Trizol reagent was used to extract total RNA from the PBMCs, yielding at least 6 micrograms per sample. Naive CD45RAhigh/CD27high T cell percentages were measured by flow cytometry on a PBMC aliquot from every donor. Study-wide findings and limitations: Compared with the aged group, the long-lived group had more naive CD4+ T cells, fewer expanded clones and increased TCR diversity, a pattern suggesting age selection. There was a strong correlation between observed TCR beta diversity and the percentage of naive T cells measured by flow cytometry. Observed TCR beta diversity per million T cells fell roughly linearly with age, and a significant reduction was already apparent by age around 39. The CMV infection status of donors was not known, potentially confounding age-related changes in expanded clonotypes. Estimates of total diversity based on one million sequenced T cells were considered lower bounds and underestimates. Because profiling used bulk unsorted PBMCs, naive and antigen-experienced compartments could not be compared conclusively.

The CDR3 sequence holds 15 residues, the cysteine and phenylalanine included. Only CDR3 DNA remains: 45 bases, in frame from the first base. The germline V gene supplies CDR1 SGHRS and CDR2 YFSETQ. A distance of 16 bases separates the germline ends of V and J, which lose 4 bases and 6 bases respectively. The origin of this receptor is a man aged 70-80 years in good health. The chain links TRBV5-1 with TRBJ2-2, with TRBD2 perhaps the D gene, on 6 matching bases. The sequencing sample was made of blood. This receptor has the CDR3 CASSPIQTSAGELFF. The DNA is TGCGCCAGCAGCCCCATACAGACTAGTGCCGGGGAGCTGTTTTTT.